The source of this T cell receptor (beta chain) is a study of T cells in localized non-small cell lung cancer. Study outcomes and limitations: Uninvolved adjacent lung showed higher T cell clonality than tumor. Appearance in adjacent lung was seen for a median 57 of the top 100 tumor clones. Longer overall survival was associated with a higher density of T cells in the blood.

The junction had 4 bases not matched to a gene; V was cut back by 5 bases and J by 4 bases. Per the germline V gene, CDR1 is MNHEY and CDR2 is SMNVEV (reference sequence). CDR3 size: 13 residues. This clone was picked up a small number of times. What it binds is unknown. Generated by immunoSEQ multiplex PCR, the TCRdb table keeps only in-frame clones and is missing some. The sample shows 55,000 to 65,000 clones, approximately 91% of them seen only once. Here the sequenced sample was peripheral blood, taken before any cancer treatment. The receptor comes from a man between 40 and 69 years old with stage I lung adenocarcinoma. The V gene is TRBV27, the J gene TRBJ2-5, with 7 bases identical to TRBD2. The CDR3 loop reads CASSGPGGETQYF. CDR3 DNA sequence: TGTGCCAGCAGTGGACCGGGGGGAGAGACCCAGTACTTC.